The 14 T cell receptor beta chains reported below all come from one sample, sequenced in a study of cytomegalovirus exposure and HLA in healthy donors. 60 Vbeta and 13 Jbeta primers were used in PCR. Method: immunoSEQ multiplex PCR; TCRdb's copy keeps in-frame clones and lacks some. The table has around 150,000 clones, 80% seen once. Sequencing input: PBMCs. These receptors originate from a man between 25 and 39 years old in good health.

This clone was recorded once. The V call is TRBV28, the J call TRBJ2-2; 8 nucleotides align to TRBD2. J was trimmed by 7 bases and V by 7 bases; bases with no gene match: 11. The CDR3 is 15 residues long. Germline assignment: CDR1 MDHEN and CDR2 SYDVKM. The CDR3, as DNA: TGTGCCAGCACGACCGGGACTAGGTCGAGCGGGGAGCTGTTTTTT. Its translation is CASTTGTRSSGELFF.

V is TRBV18 and J is TRBJ2-7; 9 bases align to TRBD1. The CDR3 totals 14 residues. After removal of 6 bases from V and 4 bases from J, the junction contained 7 bases not matched to a gene. Germline CDR1 KGHSH, CDR2 LQKENI. CDR3 in amino acids: CASSQGQGDYEQYF. CDR3 DNA: TGTGCCAGCTCTCAGGGACAGGGTGATTACGAGCAGTACTTC.

This clone occurred a few times. The chain joins TRBV7-2 to TRBJ1-2; the match to TRBD1 covers 9 bases. Trimming removed 5 bases from V and 3 bases from J; junction bases left unmatched: 7. Germline-derived CDR1 and CDR2 are SGHTA and FQGNSA. This CDR3 has 15 residues. CDR3 in amino acids: CASSRNRGRDYGYTF. In nucleotides, the CDR3 is TGTGCCAGCAGCCGGAACAGGGGGCGCGACTATGGCTACACCTTC.

This chain uses TRBV11-2 with TRBJ2-7; 8 nucleotides agree with TRBD1. The CDR3 loop spans 14 amino acids. Germline values: CDR1 SGHAT, CDR2 FQNNGV. The V and J ends lost 5 bases and 6 bases, in that order; junction bases with no gene match: 9. This CDR3 reads CASSLGQGGSEQYF. The CDR3 nucleotides are TGTGCCAGCAGCCTCGGACAGGGAGGCAGCGAGCAGTACTTC.

V is TRBV19 and J is TRBJ2-3; D is perhaps TRBD2 (5 bases). Germline lookup yields CDR1 LNHDA and CDR2 SQIVND (reference sequence). V lost 4 bases and J lost 2, with 13 bases in between. The CDR3 length is 15 residues. This chain's CDR3 is CASSTGRGYTDTQYF. In DNA, the CDR3 is TGTGCCAGTAGTACGGGCCGGGGATACACAGATACGCAGTATTTT.

J is TRBJ2-7 and V is TRBV27; 10 nucleotides match TRBD2. J gave up 7 bases and V 3 bases, and 6 bases lay outside the gene matches. CDR3 length equals 14 residues. Looked up from germline, CDR1 is MNHEY and CDR2 is SMNVEV (reference sequence). DNA for the CDR3: TGTGCCAGCAGTTTTAGCGGGAGGACACGAGAGCAGTACTTC. This encodes CASSFSGRTREQYF.

The chain employs TRBV11-2 and TRBJ2-7, with D possibly TRBD1 on 6 matching bases. Between the trimmed V and J ends, which lost 1 base and 3 bases, there was a span of 13 bases. CDR3 length: 15 residues. Germline CDR1 and CDR2: SGHAT and FQNNGV. CDR3 loop: CASSLVVGTIYEQYF. The CDR3 DNA reads as TGTGCCAGCAGCTTAGTTGTCGGGACAATCTACGAGCAGTACTTC.

Only a few counts were recorded for this clone. The V call is TRBV19, the J call TRBJ1-1; no firm D call. From germline, CDR1 is LNHDA and CDR2 SQIVND (reference sequence). The CDR3 is made up of 11 amino acids. The V end was cut by 11 bases, the J end by 1 base, with 8 bases between. The CDR3 nucleotides read TGTGCCCAGTTCTCGAACACTGAAGCTTTCTTT. Its translation is CAQFSNTEAFF.

The V call is TRBV25-1, the J call TRBJ2-7; D is possibly TRBD2 (6 bases). Germline CDR1 is MGHDK and CDR2 is SYGVNS. CDR3 length equals 15 residues. The V end lost 5 bases, the J end lost 2 bases, and 16 bases lay between the germline ends. CDR3 DNA sequence: TGTGCCAGCAGTCCCCTGGGCGGGGTAACCTACGAGCAGTACTTC. It codes for CASSPLGGVTYEQYF.

J is TRBJ1-2 and V is TRBV28; maybe TRBD1 (5 bases). Per germline, CDR1 MDHEN and CDR2 SYDVKM. This CDR3 is built from 12 residues. Trimming stripped 7 bases from V and 8 bases from J, with 14 bases between. The CDR3 sequence: CASKTTVSGYTF. CDR3 bases: TGTGCCAGCAAAACGACAGTGTCCGGCTACACCTTC.

V is TRBV10-2 and J is TRBJ1-2; 8 bases line up with TRBD1. The CDR3 length is 14 residues. CDR1 WSHSY and CDR2 SAAADI come from the germline V gene. J gave up 2 bases and V 3 bases, and 2 bases lay outside the gene matches. CDR3 sequence: CASSDRTGNYGYTF. CDR3 bases: TGCGCCAGCAGTGACCGGACAGGGAACTATGGCTACACCTTC.

The chain carries TRBV7-9 and TRBJ2-7; 11 bases are a match to TRBD2. The CDR3 covers 16 residues. V lost 5 bases, J lost 3 bases, and 9 bases stayed unmatched. Looked up from germline, CDR1 is SEHNR and CDR2 is FQNEAQ (reference sequence). CDR3 in DNA: TGTGCCAGCAGCCCAGGGACTAGCGGAGGCATCTACGAGCAGTACTTC. Encoded protein: CASSPGTSGGIYEQYF.

The chain employs TRBV18 and TRBJ1-2, with D possibly being TRBD1 (5 bases). This CDR3 region has 15 residues. The V and J ends lost 1 base and 4 bases respectively, with 13 bases between them. CDR1 KGHSH and CDR2 LQKENI come from the germline V gene. The CDR3 spells CASSPRAGGGYGYTF. CDR3 DNA: TGTGCCAGCTCACCACGGGCCGGGGGGGGCTATGGCTACACCTTC.

The genes are TRBV27 and TRBJ2-3; 10 bases fit TRBD2. Germline lookup yields CDR1 MNHEY and CDR2 SMNVEV (reference sequence). This CDR3 has 12 residues. V lost 2 bases and J lost 10; bases outside the gene matches: 0. The CDR3 loop is CASSLGTSAQYF. DNA of the CDR3: TGTGCCAGCAGTTTAGGGACTAGCGCGCAGTATTTT.